The sequence of this T cell receptor beta chain was determined in a study of blood T cell repertoires in COVID-19. In germline, CDR1 is MDHEN, CDR2 SYDVKM. V gave up 7 bases and J gave up 0 bases; unmatched junction bases: 4. CDR3 length: 14 amino acids. Here immunoSEQ multiplex PCR was the method, and the copy in TCRdb shows in-frame clones only, minus some. The sample has tens of thousands of clones, roughly three quarters seen once. The material sequenced was peripheral blood. This receptor was obtained from a man between 65 and 85 years old with COVID-19, enrolled during active disease. The rearrangement uses TRBV28 and TRBJ1-1; TRBD1 agrees at 8 bases. The CDR3, as DNA: TGTGCCAGCATCAGGGGGCTATTGAACACTGAAGCTTTCTTT. Its translation is CASIRGLLNTEAFF.